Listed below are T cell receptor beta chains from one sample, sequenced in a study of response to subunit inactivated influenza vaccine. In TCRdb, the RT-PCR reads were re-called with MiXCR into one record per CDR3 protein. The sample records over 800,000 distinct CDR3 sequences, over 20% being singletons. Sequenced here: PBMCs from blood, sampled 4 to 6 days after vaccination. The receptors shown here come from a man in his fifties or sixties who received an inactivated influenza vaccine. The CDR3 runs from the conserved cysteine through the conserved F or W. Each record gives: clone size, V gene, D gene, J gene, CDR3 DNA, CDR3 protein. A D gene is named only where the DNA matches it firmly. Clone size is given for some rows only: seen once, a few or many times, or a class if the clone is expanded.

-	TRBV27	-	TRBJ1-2	TGTGCCAGCAGTTCACCGACAAGTAACTATGGCTACACCTTC	CASSSPTSNYGYTF
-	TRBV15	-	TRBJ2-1	TGTGCCACCCAGAGGGGCAGGGATGATGAGCAGTTCTTC	CATQRGRDDEQFF
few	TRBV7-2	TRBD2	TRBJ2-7	TGTGCCAGCAGCCGCTCGACTAGCGGGAGCCACGAGCAGTACTTC	CASSRSTSGSHEQYF
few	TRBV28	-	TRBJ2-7	TGTGCCAGCAGTTCGACGGGCCACGAGCAGTACTTC	CASSSTGHEQYF
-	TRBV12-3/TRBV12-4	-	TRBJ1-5	TGTGCCAGCACCCCGCTGCTAGGGCAGCCCCAGCATTTT	CASTPLLGQPQHF
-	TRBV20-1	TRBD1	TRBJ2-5	TGCAGTGCTAGCCAGACAGGGGACCTAAAAGAGACCCAGTACTTC	CSASQTGDLKETQYF
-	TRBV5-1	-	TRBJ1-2	TGCGCCAGCAGCCAAACTACAGGGAACTATGGCTACACCTTC	CASSQTTGNYGYTF
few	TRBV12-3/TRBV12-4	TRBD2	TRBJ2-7	TGTGCCAGCAGCAGTAGCGGGAGTTTCTACGAGCAGTACTTC	CASSSSGSFYEQYF
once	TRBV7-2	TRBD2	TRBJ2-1	TGTGCCCTCTCACTAGCGGGAGGGGTTGAGCAGTTCTTC	CALSLAGGVEQFF
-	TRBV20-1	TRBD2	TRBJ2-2	TGCAGTGCTTTACGACTAGCGGGGGGCAGGGACGGGGAGCTGTTTTTT	CSALRLAGGRDGELFF
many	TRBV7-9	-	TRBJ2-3	TGTGCCAGCAGCTTAGTTGGTAGTCCAGATACGCAGTATTTT	CASSLVGSPDTQYF
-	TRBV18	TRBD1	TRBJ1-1	TGTGCCAGCTCACCAGCGACAGGGCCCGCTGAAGCTTTCTTT	CASSPATGPAEAFF
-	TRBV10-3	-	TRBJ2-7	TGTGCCATCTCTCCCCGGTACAACGAGCAGTACTTC	CAISPRYNEQYF
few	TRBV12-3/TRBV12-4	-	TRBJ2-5	TGTGCCAGCAGTTTAAATCTGGGGTTGGAGACCCAGTACTTC	CASSLNLGLETQYF
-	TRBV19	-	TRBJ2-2	TGTGCCAGTAGTTACGACCGTCTCGGGACCGGGGAGCTGTTTTTT	CASSYDRLGTGELFF
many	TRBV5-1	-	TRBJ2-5	TGCGCCAGCAGCTTACGGCCCGGGGAGACCCAGTACTTC	CASSLRPGETQYF
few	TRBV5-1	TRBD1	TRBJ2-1	TGCGCCAGCAGCCCGACCAGACAGGGGGATATCAATGAGCAGTTCTTC	CASSPTRQGDINEQFF
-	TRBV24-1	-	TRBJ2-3	TGTGCCACCAGTGATTCCCGAGTGTCGGGCACAGATACGCAGTATTTT	CATSDSRVSGTDTQYF